The subject of this entry is one T cell receptor beta chain. In the original analysis: Cell counts per sample came from amplifying reference gene primers. TCRdb's copy holds only in-frame clones and misses some; the assay was immunoSEQ multiplex PCR. V, J and clone size were drawn from that table, and D and trimming were deduced from the DNA. The table shows 130,000 or so clones, with about 79% occurring only once. The data were obtained in a study of blood T cell repertoires in COVID-19. Across the whole study: Researchers got acute and convalescent COVID-19 samples from the United States, Italy and Spain. Sources were T cells, B-cell-depleted T cells, or PBMCs; the material itself was cDNA or gDNA.

J was trimmed by 1 base and V by 3 bases; bases with no gene match: 1. CDR1 is DFQATT, CDR2 SNEGSKA, per germline (reference sequence). This CDR3 is built from 14 residues. J is TRBJ2-3 and V is TRBV20-1, with 10 bases that match TRBD1. This TCR was sampled from a woman of 80 years or more with acute or convalescent COVID-19. The specimen was peripheral blood. The CDR3 sequence: CSASGTGGTDTQYF. The CDR3 coding sequence is TGCAGTGCTAGTGGGACAGGGGGCACAGATACGCAGTATTTT.